The 5 T cell receptor beta chains below all came from one sample that was sequenced in a study of blood T cell repertoires in COVID-19. Repertoires were generated with immunoSEQ multiplex PCR, while TCRdb's copy carries only in-frame clones and drops some. The sample includes 110,000 to 150,000 clones, approximately 80% of them seen just once. What was sequenced was PBMCs or T cells enriched from blood (not recorded which). These receptors all come from a woman aged 40-49 years who had recovered from COVID-19.

The genes are TRBV4-1 and TRBJ2-1; TRBD1 aligns across 10 bases. Germline V gives CDR1 MGHRA, CDR2 YSYEKL. Trimming took 6 bases from V and 7 from J; bases not matched to a gene: 9. This CDR3 region has 15 residues. For the CDR3, the DNA is TGCGCCAGCAGAGCTCCGGGACAGGGGAAGAATGAGCAGTTCTTC. It is translated as CASRAPGQGKNEQFF.

J is TRBJ2-3 and V is TRBV12-3 or TRBV12-4; D gene unclear. The V gene lost 5 bases and the J gene lost 3 bases, with 3 bases spanning the gap. This CDR3 is 11 amino acids long. CDR3 amino acids: CASSLTDTQYF. The DNA for the CDR3 is TGTGCCAGCAGTCTTACAGATACGCAGTATTTT.

The gene calls are TRBV27 and TRBJ2-7; D might be TRBD1 (5 bases). Trimming removed 2 bases at V and 3 bases at J, with 11 bases between. The CDR3 is 14 residues long. Germline assignment: CDR1 MNHEY and CDR2 SMNVEV (reference sequence). The CDR3 protein is CASSLVGAHYEQYF. The CDR3, as DNA: TGTGCCAGCAGTTTAGTAGGGGCCCACTACGAGCAGTACTTC.

The chain joins TRBV7-2 to TRBJ2-7; perhaps TRBD2 as D (6 bases). V dropped 5 bases and J dropped 8 bases, with 16 bases sitting between them. There are 13 residues in the CDR3. Germline CDR1 reads SGHTA; CDR2 reads FQGNSA. DNA for the CDR3: TGTGCCAGCAGCATTCCTGGGACTCGTCAGCAGTACTTC. Amino acids: CASSIPGTRQQYF. The variable domain in full, with the rest retrieved from reference TRBV7-2 and TRBJ2-7, is GAGVSQSPSNKVTEKGKDVELRCDPISGHTALYWYRQSLGQGLEFLIYFQGNSAPDKSGLPSDRFSAERTGGSVSTLTIQRTQQEDSAVYLCASSIPGTRQQYFGPGTRLTVT.

The rearrangement uses TRBV29-1 and TRBJ1-1; 11 nucleotides match TRBD1. J gave up 4 bases and V 0 bases, and 1 base lay outside the gene matches. The CDR3 loop spans 14 amino acids. Germline loops: CDR1 SQVTM, CDR2 ANQGSEA. The CDR3 loop is CSVEEGTGGTEAFF. Here the CDR3 DNA reads TGCAGCGTTGAAGAAGGGACAGGGGGCACTGAAGCTTTCTTT. The full variable domain, completed using reference TRBV29-1 and TRBJ1-1, is SAVISQKPSRDICQRGTSLTIQCQVDSQVTMMFWYRQQPGQSLTLIATANQGSEATYESGFVIDKFPISRPNLTFSTLTVSNMSPEDSSIYLCSVEEGTGGTEAFFGQGTRLTVV.